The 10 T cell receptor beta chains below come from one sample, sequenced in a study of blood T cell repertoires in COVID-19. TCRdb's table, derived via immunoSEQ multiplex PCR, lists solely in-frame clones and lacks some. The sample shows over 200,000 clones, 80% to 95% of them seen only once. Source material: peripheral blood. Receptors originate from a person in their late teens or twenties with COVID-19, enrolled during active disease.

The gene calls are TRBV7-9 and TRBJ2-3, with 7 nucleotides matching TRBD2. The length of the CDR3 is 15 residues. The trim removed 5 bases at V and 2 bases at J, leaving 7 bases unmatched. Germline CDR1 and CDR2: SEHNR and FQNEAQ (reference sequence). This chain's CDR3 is CASSLPGGVTDTQYF. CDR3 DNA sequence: TGTGCCAGCAGCCTCCCGGGGGGAGTCACAGATACGCAGTATTTT. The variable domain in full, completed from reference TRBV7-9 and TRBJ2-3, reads DTGVSQNPRHKITKRGQNVTFRCDPISEHNRLYWYRQTLGQGPEFLTYFQNEAQLEKSRLLSDRFSAERPKGSFSTLEIQRTEQGDSAMYLCASSLPGGVTDTQYFGPGTRLTVL.

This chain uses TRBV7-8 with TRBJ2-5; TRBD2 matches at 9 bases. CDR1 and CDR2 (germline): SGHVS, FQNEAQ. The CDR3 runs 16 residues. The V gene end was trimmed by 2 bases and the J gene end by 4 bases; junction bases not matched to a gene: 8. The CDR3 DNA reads TGTGCCAGCAGCTTAAGAGTAGCGGGGGCCGCAGAGACCCAGTACTTC. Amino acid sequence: CASSLRVAGAAETQYF.

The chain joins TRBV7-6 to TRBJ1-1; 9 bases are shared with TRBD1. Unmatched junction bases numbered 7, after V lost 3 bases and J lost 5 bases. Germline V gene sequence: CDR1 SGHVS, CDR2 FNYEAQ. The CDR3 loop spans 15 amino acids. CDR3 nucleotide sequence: TGTGCCAGCAGCTTGTGGACAGGGGAAGGGACTGAAGCTTTCTTT. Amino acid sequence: CASSLWTGEGTEAFF.

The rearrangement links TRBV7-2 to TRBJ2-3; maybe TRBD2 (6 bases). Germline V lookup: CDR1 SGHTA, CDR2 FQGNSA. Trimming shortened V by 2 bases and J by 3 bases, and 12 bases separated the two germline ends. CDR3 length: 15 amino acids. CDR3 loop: CASSLIGGPTDTQYF. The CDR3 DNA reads TGTGCCAGCAGCTTAATAGGAGGGCCTACAGATACGCAGTATTTT.

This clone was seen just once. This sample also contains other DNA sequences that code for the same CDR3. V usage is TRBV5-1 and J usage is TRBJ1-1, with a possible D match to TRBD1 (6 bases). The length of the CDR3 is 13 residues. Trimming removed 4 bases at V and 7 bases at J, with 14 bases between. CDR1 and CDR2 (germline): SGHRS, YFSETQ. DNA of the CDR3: TGCGCCAGCAGCCCGGGGGGGGCCGGTGAAGCTTTCTTT. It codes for CASSPGGAGEAFF.

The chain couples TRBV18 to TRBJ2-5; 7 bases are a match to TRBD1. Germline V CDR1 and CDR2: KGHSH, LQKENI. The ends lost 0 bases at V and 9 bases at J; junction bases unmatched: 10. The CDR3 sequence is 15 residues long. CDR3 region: CASSPPRTPGTAQYF. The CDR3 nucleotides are TGTGCCAGCTCACCACCACGAACCCCCGGGACAGCCCAGTACTTC. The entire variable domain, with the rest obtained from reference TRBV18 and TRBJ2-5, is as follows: NAGVMQNPRHLVRRRGQEARLRCSPMKGHSHVYWYRQLPEEGLKFMVYLQKENIIDESGMPKERFSAEFPKEGPSILRIQQVVRGDSAAYFCASSPPRTPGTAQYFGPGTRLLVL.

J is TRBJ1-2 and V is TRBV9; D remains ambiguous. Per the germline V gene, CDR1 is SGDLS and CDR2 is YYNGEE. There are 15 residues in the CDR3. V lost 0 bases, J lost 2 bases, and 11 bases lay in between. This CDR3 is CASSVAPDWNYGYTF. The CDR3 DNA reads TGTGCCAGCAGCGTAGCCCCAGACTGGAACTATGGCTACACCTTC.

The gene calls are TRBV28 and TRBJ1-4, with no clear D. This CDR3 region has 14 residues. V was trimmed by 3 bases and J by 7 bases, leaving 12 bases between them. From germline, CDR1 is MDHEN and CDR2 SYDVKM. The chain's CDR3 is CASSFAGQPEKLFF. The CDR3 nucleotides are TGTGCCAGCAGTTTCGCGGGTCAACCTGAAAAACTGTTTTTT.

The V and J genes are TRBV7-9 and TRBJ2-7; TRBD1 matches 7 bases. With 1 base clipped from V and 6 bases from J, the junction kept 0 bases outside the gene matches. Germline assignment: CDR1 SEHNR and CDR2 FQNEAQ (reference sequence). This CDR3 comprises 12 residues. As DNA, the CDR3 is TGTGCCAGCAGCTTAGACAGGGGCGAGCAGTACTTC. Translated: CASSLDRGEQYF.

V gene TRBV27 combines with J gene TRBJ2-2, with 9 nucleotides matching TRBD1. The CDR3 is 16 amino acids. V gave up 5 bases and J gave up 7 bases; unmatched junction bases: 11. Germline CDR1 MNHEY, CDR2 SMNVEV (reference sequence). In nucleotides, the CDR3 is TGTGCCAGCAGTGAACACAGGGGGCATACGGTCGGGGAGCTGTTTTTT. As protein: CASSEHRGHTVGELFF.